This TCR beta chain was captured by sequencing in a study of CXCR3-negative and CXCR3-positive naive CD8 T cells. Turning to this clonotype: What it binds is not known.

Naivety in CD8+ T cells corresponded to a CD45RO-CCR7+CD27+CD95- phenotype. Points from the study as a whole: Naive CXCR3-negative and CXCR3-positive cells had similar TRBV-TRBJ usage; memory differed. Cryopreservation partially lowered CXCR3 expression, so most assays used fresh PBMCs. Relative to memory CD8+ cells, whose diversity was much lower, both naive subsets had comparably high diversity.

In preparing the TRB cDNA libraries, 5' RACE with UMI labels was used. After re-calling the 5' RACE reads, TCRdb lists one entry per CDR3 protein, DNA absent. The sample holds 70,000 to 95,000 distinct CDR3 sequences. This CDR3 is built from 14 residues. Germline CDR1 and CDR2: LNHNV and YYDKDF (reference sequence). The receptor comes from a human donor in good health. Some clones in this sample may be carry-over from other donors' samples. This chain connects TRBV15 to TRBJ2-7; TCRdb picks TRBD1, but there is no DNA to check that call. Material for sequencing was naive CXCR3- CD8+ T cells from blood. Subset specified: CD45RO-CCR7+CD27+CD95- naive CD8+ T cells lacking CXCR3 (TNR3-). The CDR3 is CATSRTTGIYEQYF.